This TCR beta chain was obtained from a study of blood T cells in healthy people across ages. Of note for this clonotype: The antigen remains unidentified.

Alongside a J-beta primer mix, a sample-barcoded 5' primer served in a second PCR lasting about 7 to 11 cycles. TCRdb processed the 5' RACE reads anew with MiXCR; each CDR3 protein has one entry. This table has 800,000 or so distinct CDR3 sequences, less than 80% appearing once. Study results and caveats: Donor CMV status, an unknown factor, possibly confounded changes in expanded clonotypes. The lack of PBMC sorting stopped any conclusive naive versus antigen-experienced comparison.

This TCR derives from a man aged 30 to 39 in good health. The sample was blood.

CDR3 sequence reads: CASSLFPGQYQGEYF. The CDR3 DNA reads TGTGCCAGCAGTTTATTTCCCGGACAGTACCAAGGGGAGTACTTC. The chain couples TRBV27 to TRBJ2-7; possible D gene TRBD1, 6 bases. V was shortened by 1 base and J by 11 bases, with 21 bases between the two germline ends. Germline lookup yields CDR1 MNHEY and CDR2 SMNVEV (reference sequence). The CDR3 loop spans 15 amino acids.